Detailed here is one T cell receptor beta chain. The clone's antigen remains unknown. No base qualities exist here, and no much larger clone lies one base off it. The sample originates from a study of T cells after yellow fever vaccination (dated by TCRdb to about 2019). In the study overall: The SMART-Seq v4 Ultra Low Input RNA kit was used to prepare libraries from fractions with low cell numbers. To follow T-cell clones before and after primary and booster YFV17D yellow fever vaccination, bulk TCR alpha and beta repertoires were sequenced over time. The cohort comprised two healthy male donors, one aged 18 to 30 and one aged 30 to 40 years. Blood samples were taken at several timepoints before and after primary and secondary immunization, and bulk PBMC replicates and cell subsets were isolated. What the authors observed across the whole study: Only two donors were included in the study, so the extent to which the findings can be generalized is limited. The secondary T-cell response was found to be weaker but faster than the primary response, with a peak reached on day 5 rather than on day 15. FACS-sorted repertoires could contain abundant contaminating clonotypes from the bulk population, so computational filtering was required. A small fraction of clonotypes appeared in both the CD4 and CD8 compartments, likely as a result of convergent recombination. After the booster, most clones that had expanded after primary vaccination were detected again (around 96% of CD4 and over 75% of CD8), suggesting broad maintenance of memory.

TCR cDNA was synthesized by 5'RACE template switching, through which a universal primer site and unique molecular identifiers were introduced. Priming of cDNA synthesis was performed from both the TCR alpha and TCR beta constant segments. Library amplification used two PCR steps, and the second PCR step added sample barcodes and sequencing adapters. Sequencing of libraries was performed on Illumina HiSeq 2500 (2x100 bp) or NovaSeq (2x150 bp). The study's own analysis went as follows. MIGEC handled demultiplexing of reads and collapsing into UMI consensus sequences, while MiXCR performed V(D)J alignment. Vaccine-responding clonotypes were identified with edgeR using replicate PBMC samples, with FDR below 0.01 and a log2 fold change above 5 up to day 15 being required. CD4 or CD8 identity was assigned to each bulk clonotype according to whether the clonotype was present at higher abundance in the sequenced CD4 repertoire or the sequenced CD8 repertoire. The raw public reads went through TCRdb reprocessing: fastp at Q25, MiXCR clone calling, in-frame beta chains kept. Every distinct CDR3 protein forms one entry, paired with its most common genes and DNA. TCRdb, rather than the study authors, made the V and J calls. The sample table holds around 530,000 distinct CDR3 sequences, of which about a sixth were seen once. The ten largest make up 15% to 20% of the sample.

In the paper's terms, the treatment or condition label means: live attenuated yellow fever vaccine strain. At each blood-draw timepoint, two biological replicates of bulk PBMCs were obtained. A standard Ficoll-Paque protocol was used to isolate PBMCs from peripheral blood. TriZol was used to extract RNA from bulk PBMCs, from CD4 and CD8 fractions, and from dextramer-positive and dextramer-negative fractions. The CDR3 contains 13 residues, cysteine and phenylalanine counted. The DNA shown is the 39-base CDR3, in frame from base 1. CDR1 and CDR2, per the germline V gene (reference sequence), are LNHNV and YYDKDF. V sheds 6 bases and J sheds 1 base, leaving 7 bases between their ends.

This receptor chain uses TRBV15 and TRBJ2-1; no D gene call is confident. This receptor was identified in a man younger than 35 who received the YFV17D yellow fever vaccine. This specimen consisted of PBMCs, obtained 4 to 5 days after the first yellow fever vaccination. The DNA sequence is TGTGCCACCAGTGACCAGTCCTACAATGAGCAGTTCTTC. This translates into CATSDQSYNEQFF.